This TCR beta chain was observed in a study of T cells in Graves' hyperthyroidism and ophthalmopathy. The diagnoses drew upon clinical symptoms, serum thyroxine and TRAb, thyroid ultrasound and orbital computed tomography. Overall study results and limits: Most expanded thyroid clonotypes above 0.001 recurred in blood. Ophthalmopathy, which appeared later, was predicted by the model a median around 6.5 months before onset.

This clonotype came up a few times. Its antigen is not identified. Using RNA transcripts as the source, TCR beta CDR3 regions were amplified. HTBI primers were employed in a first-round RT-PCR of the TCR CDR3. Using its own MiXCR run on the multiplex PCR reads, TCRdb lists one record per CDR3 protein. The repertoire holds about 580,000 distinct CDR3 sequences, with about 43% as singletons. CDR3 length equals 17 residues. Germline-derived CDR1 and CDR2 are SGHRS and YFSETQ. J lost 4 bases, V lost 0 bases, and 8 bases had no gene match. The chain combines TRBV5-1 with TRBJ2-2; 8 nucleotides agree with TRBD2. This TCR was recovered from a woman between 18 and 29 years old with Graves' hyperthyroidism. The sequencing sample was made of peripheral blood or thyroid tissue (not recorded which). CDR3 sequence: CASSLARVGRATGELFF. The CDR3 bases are TGCGCCAGCAGCTTGGCCCGGGTCGGGAGGGCCACCGGGGAGCTGTTTTTT.